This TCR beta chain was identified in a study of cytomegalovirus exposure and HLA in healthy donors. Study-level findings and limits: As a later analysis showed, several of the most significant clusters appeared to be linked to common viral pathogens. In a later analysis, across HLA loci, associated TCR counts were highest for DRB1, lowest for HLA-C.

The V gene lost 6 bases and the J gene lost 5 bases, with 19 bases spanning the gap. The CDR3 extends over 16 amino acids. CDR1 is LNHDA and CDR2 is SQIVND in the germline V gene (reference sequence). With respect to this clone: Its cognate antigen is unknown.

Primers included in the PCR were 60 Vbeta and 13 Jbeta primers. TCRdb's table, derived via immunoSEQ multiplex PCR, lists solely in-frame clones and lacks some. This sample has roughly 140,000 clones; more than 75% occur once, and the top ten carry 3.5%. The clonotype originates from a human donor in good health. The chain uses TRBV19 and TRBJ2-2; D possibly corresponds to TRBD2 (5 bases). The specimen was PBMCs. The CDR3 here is CASRVPGSGGTGELFF. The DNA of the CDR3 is TGTGCCAGTAGAGTCCCCGGGTCAGGAGGAACCGGGGAGCTGTTTTTT.